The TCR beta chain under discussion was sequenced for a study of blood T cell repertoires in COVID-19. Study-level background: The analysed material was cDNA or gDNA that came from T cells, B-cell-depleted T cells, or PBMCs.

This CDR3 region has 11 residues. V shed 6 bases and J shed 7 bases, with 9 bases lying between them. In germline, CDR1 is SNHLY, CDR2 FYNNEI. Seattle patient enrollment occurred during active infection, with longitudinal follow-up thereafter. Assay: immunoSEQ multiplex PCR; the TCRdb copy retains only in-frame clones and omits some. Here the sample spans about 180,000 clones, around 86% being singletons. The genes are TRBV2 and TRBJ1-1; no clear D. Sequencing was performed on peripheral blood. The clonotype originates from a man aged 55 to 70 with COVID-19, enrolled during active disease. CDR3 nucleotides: TGTGCCAGCAGCAGGAATCGTGAAGCTTTCTTT. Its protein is CASSRNREAFF. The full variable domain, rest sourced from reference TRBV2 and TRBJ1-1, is EPEVTQTPSHQVTQMGQEVILRCVPISNHLYFYWYRQILGQKVEFLVSFYNNEISEKSEIFDDQFSVERPDGSNFTLKIRSTKLEDSAMYFCASSRNREAFFGQGTRLTVV.